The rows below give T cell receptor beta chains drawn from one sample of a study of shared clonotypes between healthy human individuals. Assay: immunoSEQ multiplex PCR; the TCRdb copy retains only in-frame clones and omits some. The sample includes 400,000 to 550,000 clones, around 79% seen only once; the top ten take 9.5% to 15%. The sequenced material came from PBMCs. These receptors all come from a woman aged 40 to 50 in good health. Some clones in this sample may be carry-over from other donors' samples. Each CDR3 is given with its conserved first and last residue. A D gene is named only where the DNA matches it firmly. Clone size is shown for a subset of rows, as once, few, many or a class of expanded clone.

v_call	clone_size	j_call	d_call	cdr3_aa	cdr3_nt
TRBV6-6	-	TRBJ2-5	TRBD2	CASSSRTSEEQYF	TGTGCCAGCAGCTCTAGGACTAGCGAAGAGCAGTACTTC
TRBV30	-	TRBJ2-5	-	CAWSAGMGSSETQYF	TGTGCCTGGAGTGCGGGGATGGGGAGTTCAGAGACCCAGTACTTC
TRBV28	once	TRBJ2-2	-	CASSPLGAQANTGELFF	TGTGCCAGCAGTCCCCTTGGGGCCCAGGCGAACACCGGGGAGCTGTTTTTT
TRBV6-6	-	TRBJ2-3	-	CASSSQPDTQYF	TGTGCCAGCAGCTCTCAGCCAGATACGCAGTATTTT
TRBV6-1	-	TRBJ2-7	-	CASSEYTGWDEQYF	TGTGCCAGCAGTGAATATACAGGGTGGGACGAGCAGTACTTC
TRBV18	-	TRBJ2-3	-	CASSEFSGQTITDTQYF	TGTGCCAGCTCTGAATTTTCGGGACAAACTATCACAGATACGCAGTATTTT
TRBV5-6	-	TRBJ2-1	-	CASSLFQGHEQFF	TGTGCCAGCAGCTTGTTCCAGGGGCATGAGCAGTTCTTC
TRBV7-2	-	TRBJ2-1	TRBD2	CASGLARSNEQFF	TGTGCCAGCGGACTAGCACGGTCCAATGAGCAGTTCTTC
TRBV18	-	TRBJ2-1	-	CASSPLQGLSYNEQFF	TGTGCCAGCTCACCACTTCAGGGATTATCCTACAATGAGCAGTTCTTC
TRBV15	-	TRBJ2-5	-	CATSRDWAETQYF	TGTGCCACCAGCAGAGACTGGGCGGAGACCCAGTACTTC
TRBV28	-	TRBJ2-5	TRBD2	CASSLGTRETQYF	TGTGCCAGCAGCCTCGGGACTAGAGAGACCCAGTACTTC